This T cell receptor beta chain was recovered during a study of blood T cell repertoires in COVID-19. About the research overall: The samples span acute and convalescent COVID-19 from the United States, Italy and Spain. T cells, B-cell-depleted T cells, or PBMCs provided the cDNA or gDNA that served as material.

Method: immunoSEQ multiplex PCR; TCRdb's copy keeps in-frame clones and lacks some. Of about 150,000 clones listed, 70% to 90% are singletons. The CDR3 has 16 residues. Trimming took off 8 bases at V and 1 base at J, with 20 bases between the two ends. Looked up from germline, CDR1 is MNHEY and CDR2 is SMNVEV (reference sequence). This TCR was sampled from a woman aged 60-75 years with COVID-19, enrolled during active disease. The chain recombines TRBV27 with TRBJ1-1; the D gene is possibly TRBD1 (6 bases). Sequencing was done on a sample of peripheral blood. The CDR3 loop is CASSDIKGGRNTEAFF. The DNA for the CDR3 is TGTGCCAGCTCGGATATCAAAGGGGGTCGGAACACTGAAGCTTTCTTT.